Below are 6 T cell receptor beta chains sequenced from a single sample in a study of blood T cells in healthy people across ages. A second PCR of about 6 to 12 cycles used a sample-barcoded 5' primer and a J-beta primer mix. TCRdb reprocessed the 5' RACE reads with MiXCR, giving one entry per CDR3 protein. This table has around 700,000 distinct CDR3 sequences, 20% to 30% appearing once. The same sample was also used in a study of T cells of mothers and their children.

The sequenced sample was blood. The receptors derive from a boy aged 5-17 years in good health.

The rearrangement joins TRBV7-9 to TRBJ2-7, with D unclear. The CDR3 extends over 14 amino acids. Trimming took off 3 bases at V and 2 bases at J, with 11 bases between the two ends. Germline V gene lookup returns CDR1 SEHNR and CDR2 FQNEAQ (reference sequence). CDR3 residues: CASSFRQAAYEQYF. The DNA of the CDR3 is TGTGCCAGCAGCTTCCGACAAGCCGCCTACGAGCAGTACTTC.

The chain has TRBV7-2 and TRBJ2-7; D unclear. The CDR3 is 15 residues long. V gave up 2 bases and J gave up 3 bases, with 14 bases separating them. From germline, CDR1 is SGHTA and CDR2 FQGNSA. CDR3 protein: CASSLWLVKGYEQYF. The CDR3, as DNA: TGTGCCAGCAGCTTATGGTTGGTAAAGGGCTACGAGCAGTACTTC.

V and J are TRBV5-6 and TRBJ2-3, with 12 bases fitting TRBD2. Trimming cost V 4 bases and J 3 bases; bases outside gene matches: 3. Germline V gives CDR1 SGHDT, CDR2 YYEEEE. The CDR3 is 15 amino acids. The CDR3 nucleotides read TGTGCCAGCAGCCGTACTAGCGGGAGGACAGATACGCAGTATTTT. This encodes CASSRTSGRTDTQYF. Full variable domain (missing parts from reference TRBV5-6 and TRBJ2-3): DAGVTQSPTHLIKTRGQQVTLRCSPKSGHDTVSWYQQALGQGPQFIFQYYEEEERQRGNFPDRFSGHQFPNYSSELNVNALLLGDSALYLCASSRTSGRTDTQYFGPGTRLTVL.

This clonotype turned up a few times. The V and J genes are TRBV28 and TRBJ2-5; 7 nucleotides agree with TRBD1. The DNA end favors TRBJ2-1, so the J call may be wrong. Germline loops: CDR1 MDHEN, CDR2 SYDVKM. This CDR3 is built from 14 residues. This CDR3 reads CASSTPGTVNEQFF. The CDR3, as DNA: TGTGCCAGCAGTACCCCCGGGACAGTCAATGAGCAGTTCTTC.

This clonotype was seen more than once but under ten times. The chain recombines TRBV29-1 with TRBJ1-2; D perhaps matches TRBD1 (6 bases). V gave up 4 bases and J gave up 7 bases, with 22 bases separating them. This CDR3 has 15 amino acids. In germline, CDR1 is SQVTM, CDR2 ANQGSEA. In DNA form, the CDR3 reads TGCAGCGTTGCCCCGAGGACAGCCCAACCCGCTGGCTACACCTTC. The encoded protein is CSVAPRTAQPAGYTF.

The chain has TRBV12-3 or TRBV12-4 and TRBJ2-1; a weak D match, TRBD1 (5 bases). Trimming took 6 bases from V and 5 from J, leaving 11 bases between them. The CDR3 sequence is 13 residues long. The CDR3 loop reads CASRLTGNNEQFF. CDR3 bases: TGTGCCAGCAGGTTAACAGGTAACAATGAGCAGTTCTTC.